These 23 T cell receptor beta chains share one sample of origin, sequenced in a study of CD4 T cells in relation to SARS-CoV-2 and coronaviruses. These TCRs are of unknown antigen specificity. The assay was immunoSEQ multiplex PCR, and TCRdb's table has in-frame clones only and misses some. The sample has about 36,000 clones; 77% are singletons. The source material was memory CD4+ T cells from PBMCs, cultured in vitro. Receptors were obtained from an adult with COVID-19.

The chain links TRBV21-1 to TRBJ2-7. TRBV21-1 is a pseudogene locus. This CDR3 is built from 17 residues. The chain's CDR3 is CASSKRGGPGLGYEQYF. In DNA form, the CDR3 reads TGTGCCAGCAGCAAAAGAGGGGGGCCGGGGCTCGGGTACGAGCAGTACTTC.

The rearrangement links TRBV29-1 to TRBJ1-3; D possibly corresponds to TRBD1 (5 bases). V dropped 6 bases and J dropped 3 bases, with 15 bases sitting between them. This CDR3 has 14 residues. CDR1 and CDR2 (germline): SQVTM, ANQGSEA. CDR3 sequence reads: CSVGGGGRGNTIYF. The CDR3 bases are TGCAGCGTCGGGGGAGGAGGGCGTGGAAACACCATATATTTT.

V is TRBV19 and J is TRBJ2-4, with a tentative D call TRBD2 (6 bases). This CDR3 has 14 amino acids. The V and J ends lost 6 bases and 5 bases respectively, with 14 bases between them. CDR1 is LNHDA, CDR2 SQIVND, per germline (reference sequence). CDR3 amino acids: CASSGRAGENIQYF. The DNA for the CDR3 is TGTGCCAGTAGCGGGAGAGCTGGGGAAAACATTCAGTACTTC.

The V gene is TRBV25-1, the J gene TRBJ2-5; D uncertain. This CDR3 has 13 amino acids. The germline V gene has CDR1 MGHDK and CDR2 SYGVNS. Between the trimmed V and J ends, which lost 3 bases and 3 bases, there was a span of 8 bases. CDR3 DNA: TGTGCCAGCAGTGAGGTCGGAGAAGAGACCCAGTACTTC. It codes for CASSEVGEETQYF. Full variable domain (missing parts from reference TRBV25-1 and TRBJ2-5): EADIYQTPRYLVIGTGKKITLECSQTMGHDKMYWYQQDPGMELHLIHYSYGVNSTEKGDLSSESTVSRIRTEHFPLTLESARPSHTSQYLCASSEVGEETQYFGPGTRLLVL.

J is TRBJ1-4 and V is TRBV3-1 (or the pseudogene TRBV3-2); D perhaps matches TRBD1 (5 bases). CDR3 length: 13 residues. Deletions cut 4 bases from V and 7 bases from J, with 10 bases between. Germline V gives CDR1 LGHDT, CDR2 YNNKEL (reference sequence). Written as DNA, the CDR3 is TGTGCCAGCAGCCCGGGGGACGGTGAAAAACTGTTTTTT. This sequence encodes CASSPGDGEKLFF.

The chain has TRBV28 and TRBJ2-7; D not resolved. The CDR3 extends over 12 amino acids. Trimming stripped 1 base from V and 4 bases from J, with 5 bases between. Germline CDR1 reads MDHEN; CDR2 reads SYDVKM. In DNA, the CDR3 is TGTGCCAGCAGTTTATCCGGTTACGAGCAGTACTTC. Protein sequence: CASSLSGYEQYF.

The chain combines TRBV4-2 with TRBJ1-4, with a tentative D call TRBD1 (5 bases). Trimming stripped 1 base from V and 7 bases from J, with 16 bases between. CDR3 length: 16 amino acids. The V gene's germline CDR1 is LGHNA and CDR2 YNFKEQ. DNA for the CDR3: TGTGCCAGCAGCCAAGTTGGGTCCAGGGCTAGTGAAAAACTGTTTTTT. Encoded protein: CASSQVGSRASEKLFF.

This chain connects TRBV2 to TRBJ2-2; D remains ambiguous. V was shortened by 2 bases and J by 1 base, with 5 bases between the two germline ends. Germline V CDR1 and CDR2: SNHLY, FYNNEI. The CDR3 has 14 residues. The CDR3 protein is CASSEIRNTGELFF. CDR3 nucleotides: TGTGCCAGCAGTGAAATCAGGAACACCGGGGAGCTGTTTTTT. Full variable domain (outside the CDR3, taken from reference TRBV2 and TRBJ2-2): EPEVTQTPSHQVTQMGQEVILRCVPISNHLYFYWYRQILGQKVEFLVSFYNNEISEKSEIFDDQFSVERPDGSNFTLKIRSTKLEDSAMYFCASSEIRNTGELFFGEGSRLTVL.

V and J are TRBV12-3 or TRBV12-4 and TRBJ2-3; D ambiguous. The CDR3 has 13 residues. Trimming shortened V by 3 bases and J by 3 bases, and 7 bases separated the two germline ends. CDR3 region: CASSFLGTDTQYF. The CDR3 DNA reads as TGTGCCAGCAGTTTTCTAGGGACAGATACGCAGTATTTT.

The CDR3 sequence: CASSTRRGGSYEQYF. CDR3 DNA sequence: TGTGCCAGTAGTACCCGGAGAGGGGGAAGCTACGAGCAGTACTTC. V is TRBV19 and J is TRBJ2-7; possible D gene TRBD1, 6 bases. The ends were cut back, 4 bases at V and 3 bases at J, with 16 bases in the middle. The CDR3 consists of 15 residues. Germline CDR1 LNHDA, CDR2 SQIVND (reference sequence).

The J gene is TRBJ2-1, the V gene TRBV28; TRBD2 matches 14 bases. The CDR3 contains 19 residues. J gave up 5 bases and V 5 bases, and 14 bases lay outside the gene matches. The germline V gene has CDR1 MDHEN and CDR2 SYDVKM. The CDR3 DNA sequence: TGTGCCAGCAGTGACACGACCGGGACTAGCGGGAGTATCGACAATGAGCAGTTCTTC. Its translation: CASSDTTGTSGSIDNEQFF.

The J gene is TRBJ1-4, the V gene TRBV5-4, with D hard to call. CDR1 is SGHNT, CDR2 YYREEE, per germline (reference sequence). This CDR3 contains 15 residues. The V end was cut by 4 bases, the J end by 3 bases, with 13 bases between. The CDR3 is CASSVDNQANEKLFF. CDR3 coding DNA: TGTGCCAGCAGCGTTGACAACCAAGCTAATGAAAAACTGTTTTTT.

Regarding this clone: The junction shows a germline mismatch at one end, possibly a read error. The chain employs TRBV2 and TRBJ2-3; no reliable D call. Germline lookup yields CDR1 SNHLY and CDR2 FYNNEI. CDR3 length equals 13 residues. For the CDR3, the DNA is TGTGCCAGCAGGGAAGGATCCACAGATACGCAGTATTTT. This encodes CASREGSTDTQYF.

This chain connects TRBV3-1 (or the pseudogene TRBV3-2) to TRBJ1-4; perhaps TRBD1 as D (5 bases). The germline V gene encodes CDR1 LGHDT and CDR2 YNNKEL (reference sequence). The CDR3 contains 18 residues. V gave up 0 bases and J gave up 2 bases, with 16 bases separating them. CDR3 DNA: TGTGCCAGCAGCCAAGATTCCCCAGGGATCCCCACTAATGAAAAACTGTTTTTT. Translated: CASSQDSPGIPTNEKLFF.

This clone was observed once. The chain combines TRBV28 with TRBJ2-7, with 8 bases fitting TRBD2. CDR3 length: 15 amino acids. V lost 6 bases to trimming and J lost 6 bases; unmatched junction nucleotides: 13. CDR1 and CDR2 (germline): MDHEN, SYDVKM. The CDR3 DNA reads TGTGCCAGCAGCTCCTCCGCGAGCGGGAGTGTCGAGCAGTACTTC. As protein: CASSSSASGSVEQYF.

This clone was seen a handful of times. The chain links TRBV7-2 to TRBJ1-2; D is undetermined. Between the trimmed V and J ends, which lost 2 bases and 4 bases, there was a span of 17 bases. The germline gives CDR1 SGHTA, CDR2 FQGNSA. The length of the CDR3 is 16 residues. This chain's CDR3 is CASSLTRSAQVYGYTF. The CDR3, as DNA: TGTGCCAGCAGCTTAACAAGATCCGCACAAGTCTATGGCTACACCTTC. The full variable domain, in which reference TRBV7-2 and TRBJ1-2 provide the parts outside the CDR3, is GAGVSQSPSNKVTEKGKDVELRCDPISGHTALYWYRQSLGQGLEFLIYFQGNSAPDKSGLPSDRFSAERTGGSVSTLTIQRTQQEDSAVYLCASSLTRSAQVYGYTFGSGTRLTVV.

In nucleotides, the CDR3 is TGTGCCAGCAGTTACCGGGACAACTATGGCTACACCTTC. Its translation: CASSYRDNYGYTF. The chain links TRBV6-2 or TRBV6-3 to TRBJ1-2; D is perhaps TRBD1 (5 bases). The V end was cut by 2 bases, the J end by 2 bases, with 6 bases between. The CDR3 sequence is 13 residues long. The V gene's germline CDR1 is MNHEY and CDR2 SVGEGT.

The rearrangement uses TRBV5-1 and TRBJ1-2; weak D call: TRBD1 (6 bases). Germline V gene lookup returns CDR1 SGHRS and CDR2 YFSETQ. Between the trimmed V and J ends, which lost 4 bases and 8 bases, there was a span of 15 bases. The CDR3 runs to 13 residues. CDR3 sequence reads: CASSTGTAQGYTF. Here the CDR3 DNA reads TGCGCCAGCAGCACAGGGACGGCCCAAGGCTACACCTTC.

This chain joins TRBV2 and TRBJ2-5; 12 bases align to TRBD2. In germline, CDR1 is SNHLY, CDR2 FYNNEI. The CDR3 totals 15 residues. The ends lost 3 bases at V and 4 bases at J; junction bases unmatched: 3. The CDR3, as DNA: TGTGCCAGCAGTGAGGGACTAGCGGGCCTAGAGACCCAGTACTTC. Protein sequence: CASSEGLAGLETQYF. The entire variable domain, with the rest obtained from reference TRBV2 and TRBJ2-5, is as follows: EPEVTQTPSHQVTQMGQEVILRCVPISNHLYFYWYRQILGQKVEFLVSFYNNEISEKSEIFDDQFSVERPDGSNFTLKIRSTKLEDSAMYFCASSEGLAGLETQYFGPGTRLLVL.

V and J are TRBV5-1 and TRBJ2-3, with 8 bases lining up with TRBD2. The J segment lost 4 bases and the V segment lost 5 bases, leaving 6 bases of the junction unmatched. CDR3 length: 14 amino acids. CDR1 is SGHRS, CDR2 YFSETQ, per germline. The CDR3 sequence is CASSTGTSADTQYF. The DNA for the CDR3 is TGCGCCAGCAGTACCGGGACTAGTGCAGATACGCAGTATTTT.

J is TRBJ2-5 and V is TRBV2, with no clear D. The CDR3 loop spans 12 amino acids. Trimming took 8 bases from V and 4 from J, leaving 11 bases between them. CDR1 and CDR2 (germline): SNHLY, FYNNEI. The CDR3: CASRVILETQYF. The CDR3 region has the DNA TGTGCCAGCCGTGTGATTCTAGAGACCCAGTACTTC.

The chain is built from TRBV7-2 and TRBJ2-1, with 7 bases that match TRBD2. The ends lost 5 bases at V and 1 base at J; junction bases unmatched: 11. Germline loops: CDR1 SGHTA, CDR2 FQGNSA. This CDR3 is built from 17 residues. The CDR3 here is CASSPMRGGPSYNEQFF. CDR3 coding DNA: TGTGCCAGCAGCCCGATGCGGGGAGGGCCTTCCTACAATGAGCAGTTCTTC.

The V gene is TRBV3-1 (or the pseudogene TRBV3-2), the J gene TRBJ2-3; D unresolved. CDR3 length: 16 amino acids. Germline V gene lookup returns CDR1 LGHDT and CDR2 YNNKEL (reference sequence). V gave up 5 bases and J gave up 2 bases, with 17 bases separating them. CDR3 in amino acids: CASSGFAALPTDTQYF. CDR3 DNA: TGTGCCAGCAGCGGGTTCGCGGCCCTGCCCACAGATACGCAGTATTTT.